This is a list of T cell receptor beta chains from one sample in a study of metastatic and nonmetastatic thyroid tumors. MiXCR re-clonotyped the PCR reads for TCRdb. The table records about 82,000 clones, around an eighth of them present only once. Sequences were obtained from tumor tissue. These receptor sequences come from a female donor with papillary thyroid cancer or a benign thyroid nodule (not recorded which). Some clones in this sample may be carry-over from other donors' samples. CDR3s include the opening cysteine and the closing phenylalanine or tryptophan. D genes are given only for firm matches. Only part of the rows carry a size: once, few, many, or a class if the clone is expanded.

V gene	clone size	J gene	D gene	CDR3 protein	CDR3 DNA
TRBV27	.	TRBJ2-6	TRBD1	CASSSGQVSWVGGANALTF	TGTGCCAGCAGTTCCGGACAGGTGTCTTGGGTCGGTGGGGCCAACGCCCTGACTTTC
TRBV4-2	once	TRBJ1-5	TRBD1	CASSQDGQGGQPQHF	TGTGCCAGCAGCCAGGATGGACAGGGGGGTCAGCCCCAGCATTTT
TRBV6-1	.	TRBJ2-2	.	CASSEGEGSRDTWELFF	TGTGCCAGCAGTGAAGGAGAGGGCAGTAGGGACACCTGGGAGCTGTTTTTT
TRBV20-1	many	TRBJ1-5	TRBD1	CSAIPIQGGQPQHF	TGCAGTGCTATACCTATACAGGGGGGTCAGCCCCAGCATTTT
TRBV25-1	many	TRBJ1-1	.	CASSEISVTEAFF	TGTGCCAGCAGTGAAATATCGGTCACTGAAGCTTTCTTT
TRBV14	many	TRBJ2-1	.	CASSQDANPIYNEQFF	TGTGCCAGCAGCCAAGATGCTAATCCCATATACAATGAGCAGTTCTTC
TRBV2	many	TRBJ1-5	.	CASSGSPQPQHF	TGTGCCAGCAGTGGGTCCCCCCAGCCCCAGCATTTT
TRBV5-1	many	TRBJ2-7	.	CASSLAAPLAYEQYF	TGCGCCAGCAGCTTGGCGGCTCCTCTAGCCTACGAGCAGTACTTC
TRBV5-1	many	TRBJ1-4	TRBD1	CASSRDRENEKLFF	TGCGCCAGCAGCCGGGACAGGGAAAATGAAAAACTGTTTTTT
TRBV2	many	TRBJ2-2	TRBD2	CASSEGTSVGELFF	TGTGCCAGCAGTGAAGGGACTAGCGTCGGGGAGCTGTTTTTT
TRBV27	few	TRBJ2-7	.	CASSPGVSGYEQYF	TGTGCCAGCAGTCCCGGGGTGTCCGGATACGAGCAGTACTTC
TRBV6-4	many	TRBJ1-5	.	CASLRSCINQPQHF	TGTGCCAGCTTACGGAGTTGTATCAATCAGCCCCAGCATTTT
TRBV12-3/TRBV12-4	many	TRBJ1-2	TRBD1	CASSYKGQADYGYTF	TGTGCCAGCAGTTATAAGGGACAGGCCGACTATGGCTACACCTTC